The subject of this entry is one TCR beta chain. The repertoire was sequenced with immunoSEQ multiplex PCR; TCRdb's copy has only in-frame clones and lacks some. The repertoire holds about 280,000 clones, over 75% seen once, with about 14% in the top ten. These data are taken from a study of blood T cell repertoires in COVID-19. In the study overall: Collection of acute and convalescent COVID-19 samples took place in the United States, Italy and Spain.

Trimming stripped 2 bases from V and 5 bases from J, with 4 bases between. The CDR3 is 12 amino acids. Per germline, CDR1 SEHNR and CDR2 FQNEAQ (reference sequence). Specimen: peripheral blood. The chain combines TRBV7-9 with TRBJ2-1, with D uncertain. The TCR was taken from a human donor in a cohort sampled during active COVID-19. CDR3 loop: CASSLPNNEQFF. The CDR3 bases are TGTGCCAGCAGCTTACCTAACAATGAGCAGTTCTTC. The whole variable domain, filled in from reference TRBV7-9 and TRBJ2-1, reads DTGVSQNPRHKITKRGQNVTFRCDPISEHNRLYWYRQTLGQGPEFLTYFQNEAQLEKSRLLSDRFSAERPKGSFSTLEIQRTEQGDSAMYLCASSLPNNEQFFGPGTRLTVL.